The 23 T cell receptor beta chains presented below share a single source sample, sequenced in a study of T cells in localized non-small cell lung cancer (dated by TCRdb to the early 2020s). The protocol used for the library was the immunoSEQ multiplex PCR assay. The source is immuneACCESS, and TCRdb retained only in-frame sequences with V and J called. Part of the clones is not carried over; for the studies checked, unresolved V genes explain less than half of this, and the remainder is unexplained. The sample contains about 24,000 clones, roughly 92% of them found a single time. 2.5% to 3% of the sample is held by the ten biggest clonotypes. Sequenced material: peripheral blood, taken before any cancer treatment. The receptor set was obtained from a woman between 35 and 75 years old with stage I lung adenocarcinoma.

The chain carries TRBV2 and TRBJ2-1, with a weak D call TRBD1 (6 bases). This CDR3 region has 13 residues. CDR1 is SNHLY and CDR2 is FYNNEI in the germline V gene. V lost 7 bases and J 9 bases, leaving 16 bases between the germline ends. The CDR3 DNA reads TGTGCCAGCAACAGGGACATTTTGGGTGAGCAGTTCTTC. Its translation: CASNRDILGEQFF.

The rearrangement links TRBV7-9 to TRBJ2-7, with 7 bases fitting TRBD2. The CDR3 sequence is 15 residues long. After removal of 2 bases from V and 6 bases from J, the junction contained 10 bases not matched to a gene. Germline V gene lookup returns CDR1 SEHNR and CDR2 FQNEAQ (reference sequence). CDR3 protein: CASSLLAGEGFEQYF. The CDR3 DNA follows: TGTGCCAGCAGCTTACTCGCGGGGGAGGGGTTCGAGCAGTACTTC.

In its sample, this clone was seen once. This chain links TRBV5-1 with TRBJ1-2; TRBD1 aligns across 10 bases. After removal of 1 base from V and 9 bases from J, the junction contained 3 bases not matched to a gene. This CDR3 spans 13 amino acids. The germline V gene has CDR1 SGHRS and CDR2 YFSETQ. The CDR3 loop is CASSLSGQGSYTF. DNA of the CDR3: TGCGCCAGCAGCTTGTCGGGACAGGGGAGCTACACCTTC.

The chain combines TRBV5-1 with TRBJ2-3, with D tentatively TRBD1 or TRBD2 (5 bases each). Trimming stripped 1 base from V and 0 bases from J, with 9 bases between. CDR3 length: 15 amino acids. Germline V gives CDR1 SGHRS, CDR2 YFSETQ. DNA of the CDR3: TGCGCCAGCAGCTTGCGGGGACCTAGCACAGATACGCAGTATTTT. This translates into CASSLRGPSTDTQYF.

This chain joins TRBV7-2 and TRBJ2-7, with no clear D. Germline CDR1 and CDR2: SGHTA and FQGNSA. The CDR3 spans 15 residues. V lost 5 bases and J lost 6, with 20 bases in between. The CDR3 sequence is CASSPDVSRVREQYF. In DNA, the CDR3 is TGTGCCAGCAGCCCTGACGTGAGTAGAGTCCGCGAGCAGTACTTC.

The chain employs TRBV15 and TRBJ2-5; 7 bases align to TRBD2. V lost 5 bases to trimming and J lost 1 base; unmatched junction nucleotides: 10. The CDR3 covers 16 residues. Germline CDR1 is LNHNV and CDR2 is YYDKDF (reference sequence). This chain's CDR3 is CATSPLPGGSQETQYF. The CDR3 DNA follows: TGTGCCACCAGCCCCCTCCCCGGCGGGAGCCAAGAGACCCAGTACTTC.

The chain is built from TRBV28 and TRBJ1-2; 8 bases fit TRBD1. Trimming at V came to 4 bases and at J to 8 bases, leaving 9 bases not matched to a gene. The CDR3 contains 14 residues. CDR1 and CDR2 (germline): MDHEN, SYDVKM. The CDR3 bases are TGTGCCAGCAGTTCCGGACAGGGTGTAAGAGGCTACACCTTC. Translated, it gives CASSSGQGVRGYTF.

Written as DNA, the CDR3 is TGTGCCAGCAGCTTAGGAGGGGGGACGGACCGTCAAGAGACCCAGTACTTC. Amino acids: CASSLGGGTDRQETQYF. The V gene is TRBV11-3, the J gene TRBJ2-5; possibly TRBD1 or TRBD2 for D (6 bases each). The CDR3 is made up of 17 amino acids. V was pared by 1 base and J by 2 bases, with 17 bases between. Germline V gene sequence: CDR1 SGHNT, CDR2 YENEEA.

The V call is TRBV9, the J call TRBJ2-3; the D is unclear. Trimming removed 4 bases from V and 3 bases from J, with 12 bases in between. The length of the CDR3 is 14 residues. In germline, CDR1 is SGDLS, CDR2 YYNGEE. Here the CDR3 reads CASSFSSPTDTQYF. The CDR3 DNA is TGTGCCAGCAGCTTTTCAAGTCCTACAGATACGCAGTATTTT.

The V and J genes are TRBV7-8 and TRBJ2-1; 9 bases are shared with TRBD2. The ends lost 5 bases at V and 5 bases at J; junction bases unmatched: 10. The CDR3 runs to 16 residues. CDR1 and CDR2 (germline): SGHVS, FQNEAQ. CDR3 DNA sequence: TGTGCCAGCAGCCATTTGGGGCGGGAGGGGAACAATGAGCAGTTCTTC. It codes for CASSHLGREGNNEQFF.

The chain combines TRBV6-1 with TRBJ2-1, with 11 bases fitting TRBD1. V trimming: 6 bases; J trimming: 2 bases; junction bases outside the gene matches: 3. The V gene's germline CDR1 is MNHNS and CDR2 SASEGT. CDR3 length: 15 residues. In DNA form, the CDR3 reads TGTGCCAGCAGGCTGGACAGGGGGCCCTACAATGAGCAGTTCTTC. Its translation is CASRLDRGPYNEQFF.

V usage is TRBV6-5 and J usage is TRBJ2-4; TRBD2 might be the D (5 bases). The V gene's germline CDR1 is MNHEY and CDR2 SVGAGI. The CDR3 is made up of 13 amino acids. V lost 5 bases to trimming and J lost 15 bases, with 20 bases between them. The CDR3 region is CASSSDYRGPAYF. Written as DNA, the CDR3 is TGTGCCAGCAGTAGCGACTACAGAGGTCCGGCGTACTTC.

The V call is TRBV9, the J call TRBJ2-1; the D gene is possibly TRBD2 (5 bases). The CDR3 covers 16 residues. Germline CDR1 reads SGDLS; CDR2 reads YYNGEE. V was cut by 0 bases and J by 0 bases, with 10 bases left in between. The CDR3 protein is CASSVGGSSSYNEQFF. CDR3 sequence (DNA): TGTGCCAGCAGCGTAGGAGGGTCCAGCTCCTACAATGAGCAGTTCTTC.

The genes are TRBV6-1 and TRBJ2-7; TRBD2 aligns across 9 bases. The germline V gene has CDR1 MNHNS and CDR2 SASEGT. Trimming removed 6 bases from V and 2 bases from J; junction bases left unmatched: 20. There are 19 residues in the CDR3. The CDR3 reads CASSERGQTRLAVPYEQYF. In DNA, the CDR3 is TGTGCCAGCAGCGAAAGGGGCCAGACCCGACTAGCGGTCCCCTACGAGCAGTACTTC.

The CDR3 bases are TGCGCCAGCAGCTTTGGGGTCGGAGAGACCCAGTACTTC. This gives the protein CASSFGVGETQYF. The J gene is TRBJ2-5, the V gene TRBV5-1, with D unclear. V lost 2 bases to trimming and J lost 4 bases, with 9 bases between them. In germline, CDR1 is SGHRS, CDR2 YFSETQ. This CDR3 contains 13 residues.

V gene TRBV7-9 combines with J gene TRBJ2-3, with D hard to call. Trimming stripped 3 bases from V and 0 bases from J, with 7 bases between. CDR3 length: 14 amino acids. The germline V gene has CDR1 SEHNR and CDR2 FQNEAQ (reference sequence). CDR3 residues: CASSFDTSTDTQYF. The CDR3 bases are TGTGCCAGCAGCTTTGATACTAGCACAGATACGCAGTATTTT.

This clone has more than one count but fewer than ten. This sequence joins TRBV6-4 and TRBJ2-1, with 7 bases that match TRBD2. CDR1 and CDR2 (germline): MRHNA, SNTAGT. The CDR3 consists of 16 residues. V dropped 2 bases and J dropped 9; count of bases not matched to a gene: 13. This chain's CDR3 is CASSDLGTIPLGEQFF. The CDR3 DNA reads TGTGCCAGCAGTGACCTCGGGACTATCCCTTTGGGTGAGCAGTTCTTC.

The chain joins TRBV5-1 to TRBJ2-1; D is perhaps TRBD1 (7 bases). V was clipped by 3 bases and J by 0 bases, with 28 bases between them. CDR1 and CDR2 from the germline V gene are SGHRS and YFSETQ. CDR3 length: 21 amino acids. CDR3 amino acids: CASSSKGAQGGVPISYNEQFF. The CDR3 nucleotides are TGCGCCAGCAGCTCTAAGGGGGCACAGGGAGGCGTACCAATCTCCTACAATGAGCAGTTCTTC.

The genes are TRBV27 and TRBJ2-7; TRBD1 aligns across 10 bases. The CDR3 spans 13 residues. V shed 10 bases and J 3 bases; nucleotides not matched to a gene: 6. CDR1 MNHEY and CDR2 SMNVEV come from the germline V gene (reference sequence). The CDR3 reads CATNWTGGYEQYF. In nucleotides, the CDR3 is TGTGCCACCAATTGGACAGGGGGCTACGAGCAGTACTTC.

The chain carries TRBV27 and TRBJ2-3; TRBD2 agrees at 9 bases. J lost 3 bases, V lost 5 bases, and 3 bases had no gene match. The germline V gene has CDR1 MNHEY and CDR2 SMNVEV (reference sequence). The CDR3 sequence is 14 residues long. The CDR3 protein is CASSRLAETDTQYF. CDR3 in DNA: TGTGCCAGCAGTAGACTAGCGGAAACAGATACGCAGTATTTT.

The chain carries TRBV11-3 and TRBJ2-1, with 10 bases lining up with TRBD2. Germline lookup yields CDR1 SGHNT and CDR2 YENEEA. This CDR3 contains 15 residues. V trimming: 1 base; J trimming: 7 bases; junction bases outside the gene matches: 4. CDR3 sequence reads: CASSLGTSGRNEQFF. In DNA form, the CDR3 reads TGTGCCAGCAGCTTAGGGACTAGCGGTCGAAATGAGCAGTTCTTC.

The chain is built from TRBV5-1 and TRBJ2-1, with 8 positions matching TRBD2. Germline V gene data show CDR1 as SGHRS and CDR2 as YFSETQ. CDR3 length equals 16 residues. V gave up 4 bases and J gave up 4 bases; unmatched junction bases: 10. The CDR3 loop reads CASSLFTSGLYNEQFF. The CDR3, as DNA: TGCGCCAGCAGCCTGTTCACTAGCGGCCTTTACAATGAGCAGTTCTTC. Based on the CDR3 plus reference TRBV5-1 and TRBJ2-1, the full variable domain is KAGVTQTPRYLIKTRGQQVTLSCSPISGHRSVSWYQQTPGQGLQFLFEYFSETQRNKGNFPGRFSGRQFSNSRSEMNVSTLELGDSALYLCASSLFTSGLYNEQFFGPGTRLTVL.

CDR3 protein: CASSFKISLADTQYF. CDR3 in DNA: TGTGCCAGCAGTTTTAAGATAAGCCTAGCGGATACGCAGTATTTT. The V gene is TRBV27, the J gene TRBJ2-3, with D perhaps matching TRBD2 (6 bases). From germline, CDR1 is MNHEY and CDR2 SMNVEV (reference sequence). The CDR3 loop spans 15 amino acids. V dropped 3 bases and J dropped 6 bases, with 16 bases sitting between them.